This TCR beta chain was sequenced for a study of T cell responses to AZD1222 COVID-19 vaccine. Study observations and caveats: Among the donors, most were white British and more were female, and clonal diversity was possibly underestimated. CD4 TCRs associated with vaccination spanned spike, dominating at 160-218 and 743-854. At study baseline, merely roughly 6 AZD1222 recipients were seropositive.

Germline CDR1 MDHEN, CDR2 SYDVKM. The CDR3 spans 11 residues. V was cut by 3 bases and J by 10 bases, with 9 bases left in between. Combined were second doses at about 4 or about 12 weeks. This clone was observed a single time. Its antigen is unknown. The method was immunoSEQ multiplex PCR; TCRdb's version includes in-frame clones alone and lacks a portion of them. The sample shows over 90,000 clones, approximately 90% of them seen only once. The genes are TRBV28 and TRBJ1-1; no clear D gene. The clonotype originates from an adult who received the AZD1222 COVID-19 vaccine. Sequenced material: peripheral blood, taken 28 days after the second AZD1222 dose. CDR3 in amino acids: CASSFHTRAFF. The CDR3 nucleotides are TGTGCCAGCAGTTTCCACACTCGAGCTTTCTTT. Looking up the rest from reference TRBV28 and TRBJ1-1 gives the full variable domain: DVKVTQSSRYLVKRTGEKVFLECVQDMDHENMFWYRQDPGLGLRLIYFSYDVKMKEKGDIPEGYSVSREKKERFSLILESASTNQTSMYLCASSFHTRAFFGQGTRLTVV.